This T cell receptor beta chain was sequenced during a study of CD8 T cells in ankylosing spondylitis. Whole-study results and caveats: The clones that were linked to disease were reported to be significantly enriched in matched synovial fluid samples from ankylosing spondylitis patients. Ankylosing spondylitis blood appeared to be characterized by a TCR beta motif of roughly eight highly homologous variants. Earlier studies detected some motif variants in reactive arthritis synovial fluid and blood.

Notes on this clonotype: Its target is unknown.

Scientists made TCR beta libraries using quantitative 5'-RACE with molecular barcodes. TCRdb independently ran MiXCR on the 5' RACE reads; one entry per CDR3 protein. The sample records roughly 180,000 distinct CDR3 sequences, around a tenth being singletons. The source material was blood, either unsorted or a sorted T cell fraction (not recorded which). This receptor was obtained from a female donor with ankylosing spondylitis or in good health (not recorded which).

CDR3 nucleotides: TGTGCCAGCAGTTCAAGCCCACTAGCTTACGAGCAGTACTTC. Translating gives CASSSSPLAYEQYF. V is TRBV5-4 and J is TRBJ2-7; D may be TRBD2 (6 bases). Trimming removed 5 bases at V and 4 bases at J, with 16 bases between. The CDR3 loop spans 14 amino acids. Germline lookup yields CDR1 SGHNT and CDR2 YYREEE (reference sequence).